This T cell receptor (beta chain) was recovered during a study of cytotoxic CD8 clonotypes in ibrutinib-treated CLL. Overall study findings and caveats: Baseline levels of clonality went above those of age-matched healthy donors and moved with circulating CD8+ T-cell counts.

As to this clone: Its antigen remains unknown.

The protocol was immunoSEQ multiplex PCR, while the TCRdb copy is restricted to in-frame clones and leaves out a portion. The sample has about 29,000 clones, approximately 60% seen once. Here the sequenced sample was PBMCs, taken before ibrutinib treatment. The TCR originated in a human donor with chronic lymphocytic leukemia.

The DNA of the CDR3 is TGTGCCAGCAGCTCCTGGGCCACCTACAATGAGCAGTTCTTC. Its translation is CASSSWATYNEQFF. The rearrangement joins TRBV7-6 to TRBJ2-1, with D hard to call. Trimming cost V 4 bases and J 2 bases, with 9 bases left between them. Germline V gene lookup returns CDR1 SGHVS and CDR2 FNYEAQ. There are 14 residues in the CDR3.